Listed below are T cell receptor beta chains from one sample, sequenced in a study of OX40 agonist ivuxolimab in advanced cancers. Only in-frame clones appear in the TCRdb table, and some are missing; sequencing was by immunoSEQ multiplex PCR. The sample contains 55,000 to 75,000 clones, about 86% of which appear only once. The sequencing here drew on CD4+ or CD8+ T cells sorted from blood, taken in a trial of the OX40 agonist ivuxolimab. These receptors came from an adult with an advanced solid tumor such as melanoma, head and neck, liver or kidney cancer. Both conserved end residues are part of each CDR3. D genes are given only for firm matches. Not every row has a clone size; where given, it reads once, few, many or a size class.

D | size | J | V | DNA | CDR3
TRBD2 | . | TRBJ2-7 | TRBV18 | TGTGCCAGCTCACCCACCATTGTGGCGGGAGGCTCCTACGAGCAGTACTTC | CASSPTIVAGGSYEQYF
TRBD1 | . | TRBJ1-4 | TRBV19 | TGTGCCAGTAGTCAGAGACAGGGATCGAATGAAAAACTGTTTTTT | CASSQRQGSNEKLFF
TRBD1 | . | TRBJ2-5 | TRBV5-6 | TGTGCCAGCACCCATGGGACAGGCGGGGAGACCCAGTACTTC | CASTHGTGGETQYF
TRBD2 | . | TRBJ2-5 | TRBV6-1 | TGTGCCAGCCGGACTAGCGGGGGAGAGACCCAGTACTTC | CASRTSGGETQYF
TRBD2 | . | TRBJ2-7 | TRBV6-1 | TGTGCCAGCACCACGGGGGGCTACGAGCAGTACTTC | CASTTGGYEQYF
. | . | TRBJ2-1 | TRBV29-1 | TGCAGCGTTTCACCCCCTAGGTCGGGCGGATACAATGAGCAGTTCTTC | CSVSPPRSGGYNEQFF
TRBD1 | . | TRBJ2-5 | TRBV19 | TGTGCCAGTAGTATTAGTCGGCAGGGGGCTGAGACCCAGTACTTC | CASSISRQGAETQYF
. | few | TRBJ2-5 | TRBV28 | TGTGCCAGCAGTTTGGCTAGTCGGCCAGAGACCCAGTACTTC | CASSLASRPETQYF
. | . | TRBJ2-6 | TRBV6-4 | TGTGCCAGCAGTCCCCACCCTGGCAGGGCTGGGGCCAACGTCCTGACTTTC | CASSPHPGRAGANVLTF
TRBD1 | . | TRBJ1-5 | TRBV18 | TGTGCCAGCTCACCCTCAAACCGGGACAGGGGCTTAGCTGGTTCGTCTCCGCCCCAGCATTTT | CASSPSNRDRGLAGSSPPQHF
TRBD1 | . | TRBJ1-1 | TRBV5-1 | TGCGCCAGCAGCTTTAACAGGGGGCAGGTGGAAGCTTTCTTT | CASSFNRGQVEAFF
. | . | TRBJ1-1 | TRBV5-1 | TGCGCCAGCAGCCGGACAGTGAACACTGAAGCTTTCTTT | CASSRTVNTEAFF
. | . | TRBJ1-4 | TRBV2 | TGTGCCAGCAGTGAAGGGGGAGTAGGCGAAAAACTGTTTTTT | CASSEGGVGEKLFF
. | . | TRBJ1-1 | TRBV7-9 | TGTGCCAGCACCCCTCGACAGGTAACGAACACTGAAGCTTTCTTT | CASTPRQVTNTEAFF
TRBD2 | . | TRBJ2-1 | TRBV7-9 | TGTGCCAGCAGCTTACTAGCGGGGGGAAGCTACAATGAGCAGTTCTTC | CASSLLAGGSYNEQFF
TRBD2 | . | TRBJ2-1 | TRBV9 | TGTGCCAGCAGCGGACGGACTAGCAGGAACAATGAGCAGTTCTTC | CASSGRTSRNNEQFF
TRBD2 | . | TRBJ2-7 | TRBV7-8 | TGTGCCAGCAGTCATATCAGGACTAGCAAAGCAGACGAGCAGTACTTC | CASSHIRTSKADEQYF
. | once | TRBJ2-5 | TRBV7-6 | TGTGCCAGCAGCCCCAGGGGTTGGGAGACCCAGTACTTC | CASSPRGWETQYF
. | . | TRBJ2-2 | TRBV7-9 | TGTGCCAGCAGCTTAACGGGCAGGGGGGACACCGGGGAGCTGTTTTTT | CASSLTGRGDTGELFF